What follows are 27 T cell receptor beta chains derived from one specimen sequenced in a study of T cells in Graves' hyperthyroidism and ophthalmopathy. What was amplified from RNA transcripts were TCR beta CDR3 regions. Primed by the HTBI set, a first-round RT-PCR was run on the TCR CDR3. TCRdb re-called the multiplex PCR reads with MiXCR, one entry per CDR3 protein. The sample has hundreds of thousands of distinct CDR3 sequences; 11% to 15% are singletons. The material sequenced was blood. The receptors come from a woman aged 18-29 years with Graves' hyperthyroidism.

The CDR3 DNA reads as TGTGCCACCAGTGACCCCCCCCAGGGGTCGGTTTACAATGAGCAGTTCTTC. It codes for CATSDPPQGSVYNEQFF. The rearrangement links TRBV24-1 to TRBJ2-1; maybe TRBD1 (6 bases). Germline lookup yields CDR1 KGHDR and CDR2 SFDVKD. Trimming removed 4 bases from V and 4 bases from J, with 19 bases in between. This CDR3 is 17 amino acids long.

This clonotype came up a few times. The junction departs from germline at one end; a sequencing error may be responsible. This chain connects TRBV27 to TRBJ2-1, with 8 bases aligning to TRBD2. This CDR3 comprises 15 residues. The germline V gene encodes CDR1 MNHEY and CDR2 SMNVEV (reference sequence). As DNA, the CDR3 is TGTGCCAGCGCTAGGGCGGGAGGCTTCTACAATGAGCGGTTCTTC. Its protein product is CASARAGGFYNERFF.

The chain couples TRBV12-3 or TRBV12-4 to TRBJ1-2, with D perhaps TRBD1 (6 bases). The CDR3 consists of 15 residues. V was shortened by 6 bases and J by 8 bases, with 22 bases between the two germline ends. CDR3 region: CASRTQTGSGGGYTF. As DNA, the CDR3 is TGTGCCAGCAGAACTCAGACAGGATCAGGAGGGGGCTACACCTTC.

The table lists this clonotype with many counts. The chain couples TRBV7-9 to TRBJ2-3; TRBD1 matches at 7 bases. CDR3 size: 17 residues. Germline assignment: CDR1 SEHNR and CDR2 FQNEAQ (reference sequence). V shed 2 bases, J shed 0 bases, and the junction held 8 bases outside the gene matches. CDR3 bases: TGTGCCAGCAGCTTATCCCCACCGGGACAGAGCACAGATACGCAGTATTTT. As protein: CASSLSPPGQSTDTQYF.

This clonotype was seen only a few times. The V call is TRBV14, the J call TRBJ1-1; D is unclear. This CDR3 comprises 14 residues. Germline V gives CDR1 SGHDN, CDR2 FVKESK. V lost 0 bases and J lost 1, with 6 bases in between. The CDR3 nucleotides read TGTGCCAGCAGCCAAGAATGGGAGAACACTGAAGCTTTCTTT. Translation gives CASSQEWENTEAFF. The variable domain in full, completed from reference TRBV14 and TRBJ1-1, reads EAGVTQFPSHSVIEKGQTVTLRCDPISGHDNLYWYRRVMGKEIKFLLHFVKESKQDESGMPNNRFLAERTGGTYSTLKVQPAELEDSGVYFCASSQEWENTEAFFGQGTRLTVV.

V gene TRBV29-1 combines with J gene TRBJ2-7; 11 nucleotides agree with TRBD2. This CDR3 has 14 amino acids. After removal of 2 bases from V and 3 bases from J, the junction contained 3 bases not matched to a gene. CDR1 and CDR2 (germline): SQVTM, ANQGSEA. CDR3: CSVETGLAGYEQYF. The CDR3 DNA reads TGCAGCGTTGAAACCGGACTAGCGGGCTACGAGCAGTACTTC.

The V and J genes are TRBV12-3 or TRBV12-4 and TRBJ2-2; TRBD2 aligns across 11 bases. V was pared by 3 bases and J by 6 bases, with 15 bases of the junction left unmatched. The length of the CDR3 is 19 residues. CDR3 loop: CASSFVVLAGGPGAGELFF. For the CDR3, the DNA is TGTGCCAGCAGTTTTGTTGTCCTAGCGGGAGGACCCGGGGCCGGGGAGCTGTTTTTT.

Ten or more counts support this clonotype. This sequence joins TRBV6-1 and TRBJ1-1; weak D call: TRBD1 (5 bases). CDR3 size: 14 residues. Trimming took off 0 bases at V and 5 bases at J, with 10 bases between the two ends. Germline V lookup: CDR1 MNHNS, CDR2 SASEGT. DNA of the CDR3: TGTGCCAGCAGTGAAGCAGGCAGGGTTACTGAAGCTTTCTTT. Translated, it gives CASSEAGRVTEAFF.

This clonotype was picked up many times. CDR3 DNA sequence: TGTGCCAGCAGCCAAGGTTCACGTTTCGGGATCCCGAGAGAGACCCAGTACTTC. It translates to CASSQGSRFGIPRETQYF. The chain joins TRBV4-2 to TRBJ2-5; TRBD2 is a possible D gene (5 bases). CDR1 is LGHNA, CDR2 YNFKEQ, per germline. V was clipped by 1 base and J by 4 bases, with 22 bases between them. The CDR3 consists of 18 residues.

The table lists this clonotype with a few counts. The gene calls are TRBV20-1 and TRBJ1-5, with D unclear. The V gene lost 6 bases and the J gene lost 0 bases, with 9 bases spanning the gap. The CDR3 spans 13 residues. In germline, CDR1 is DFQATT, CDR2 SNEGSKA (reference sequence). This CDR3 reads CSAQTDSNQPQHF. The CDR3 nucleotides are TGCAGTGCGCAGACGGATAGCAATCAGCCCCAGCATTTT.

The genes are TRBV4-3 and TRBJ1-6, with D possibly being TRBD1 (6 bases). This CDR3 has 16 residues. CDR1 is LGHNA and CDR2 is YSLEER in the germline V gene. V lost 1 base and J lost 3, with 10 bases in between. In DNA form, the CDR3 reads TGCGCCAGCAGCCAAGGGGGCAGGGGCTATAATTCACCCCTCCACTTT. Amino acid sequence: CASSQGGRGYNSPLHF.

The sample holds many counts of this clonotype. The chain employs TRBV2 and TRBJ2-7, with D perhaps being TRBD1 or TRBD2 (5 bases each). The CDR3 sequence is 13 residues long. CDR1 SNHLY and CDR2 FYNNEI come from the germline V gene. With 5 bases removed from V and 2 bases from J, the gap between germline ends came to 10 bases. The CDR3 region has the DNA TGTGCCAGCAGTCGGGACGCAGCCTACGAGCAGTACTTC. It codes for CASSRDAAYEQYF.

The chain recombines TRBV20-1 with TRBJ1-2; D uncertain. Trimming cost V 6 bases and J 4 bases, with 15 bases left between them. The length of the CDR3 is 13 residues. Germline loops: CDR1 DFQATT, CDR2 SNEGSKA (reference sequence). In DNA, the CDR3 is TGCAGTGCCCAGACCTCCCTTGGCTATGGCTACACCTTC. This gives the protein CSAQTSLGYGYTF.

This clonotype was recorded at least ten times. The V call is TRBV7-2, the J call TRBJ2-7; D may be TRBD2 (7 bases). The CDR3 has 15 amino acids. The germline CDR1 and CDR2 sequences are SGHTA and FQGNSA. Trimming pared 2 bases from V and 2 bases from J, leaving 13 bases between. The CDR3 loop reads CASSLQGTMTYEQYF. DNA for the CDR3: TGTGCCAGCAGCTTACAGGGGACTATGACCTACGAGCAGTACTTC.

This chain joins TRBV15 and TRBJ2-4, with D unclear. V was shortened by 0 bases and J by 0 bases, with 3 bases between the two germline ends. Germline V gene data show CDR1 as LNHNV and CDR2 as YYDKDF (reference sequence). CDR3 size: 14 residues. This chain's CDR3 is CATSRDIAKNIQYF. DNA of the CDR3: TGTGCCACCAGCAGAGACATAGCCAAAAACATTCAGTACTTC.

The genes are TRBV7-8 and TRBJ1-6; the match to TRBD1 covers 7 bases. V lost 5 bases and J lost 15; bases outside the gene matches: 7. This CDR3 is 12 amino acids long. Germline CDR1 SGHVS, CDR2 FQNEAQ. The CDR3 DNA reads TGTGCCAGCAGCCACCAGGGGGACGTCCTCCACTTT. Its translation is CASSHQGDVLHF.

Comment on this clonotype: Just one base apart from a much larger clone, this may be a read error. Here the CDR3 reads CASSYESFSYNEQYF. CDR3 coding DNA: TGTGCCAGCTCGTACGAAAGTTTCTCCTACAATGAGCAGTACTTC. The J gene is TRBJ2-1, the V gene TRBV6-1; unclear D gene. The end of the DNA aligns better with TRBJ2-7, so the J call may be wrong. Looked up from germline, CDR1 is MNHNS and CDR2 is SASEGT. The CDR3 spans 15 residues.

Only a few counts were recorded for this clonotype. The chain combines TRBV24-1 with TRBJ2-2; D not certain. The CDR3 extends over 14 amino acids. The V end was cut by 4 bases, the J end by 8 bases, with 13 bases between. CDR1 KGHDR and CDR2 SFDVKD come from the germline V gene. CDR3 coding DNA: TGTGCCACCAGTGAAAGTACCGTGAAGGGGGAGCTGTTTTTT. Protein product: CATSESTVKGELFF.

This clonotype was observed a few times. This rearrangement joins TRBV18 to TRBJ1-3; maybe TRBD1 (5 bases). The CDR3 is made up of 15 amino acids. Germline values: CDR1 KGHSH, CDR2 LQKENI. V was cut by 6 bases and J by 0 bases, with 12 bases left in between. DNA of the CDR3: TGTGCCAGCTCTCCCTACGACAGCTCTGGAAACACCATATATTTT. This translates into CASSPYDSSGNTIYF.

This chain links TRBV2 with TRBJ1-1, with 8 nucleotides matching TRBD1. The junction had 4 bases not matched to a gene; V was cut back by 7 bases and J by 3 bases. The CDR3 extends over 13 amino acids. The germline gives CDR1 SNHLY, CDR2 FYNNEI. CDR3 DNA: TGTGCCAGCAAGACAGGGGAGGACACTGAAGCTTTCTTT. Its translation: CASKTGEDTEAFF.

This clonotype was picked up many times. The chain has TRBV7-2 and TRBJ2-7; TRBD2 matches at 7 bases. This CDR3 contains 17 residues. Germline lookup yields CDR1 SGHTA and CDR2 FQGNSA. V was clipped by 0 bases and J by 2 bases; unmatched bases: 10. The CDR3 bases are TGTGCCAGCAGCTTAGCGGGAGGGAGTAGCGGAGCCTACGAGCAGTACTTC. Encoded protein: CASSLAGGSSGAYEQYF.

The CDR3 spells CASSQAREQGGEQYF. The CDR3 DNA follows: TGCGCCAGCAGCCAAGCGCGGGAGCAGGGCGGCGAGCAGTACTTC. This chain joins TRBV4-1 and TRBJ2-7; 7 bases agree with TRBD2. Per the germline V gene, CDR1 is MGHRA and CDR2 is YSYEKL. V gave up 1 base and J gave up 6 bases; unmatched junction bases: 9. This CDR3 is 15 amino acids long.

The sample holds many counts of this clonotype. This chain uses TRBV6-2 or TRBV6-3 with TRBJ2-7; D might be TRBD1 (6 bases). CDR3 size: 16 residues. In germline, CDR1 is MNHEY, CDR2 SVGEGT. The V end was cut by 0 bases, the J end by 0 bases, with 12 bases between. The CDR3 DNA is TGTGCCAGCAGTTACTCAGGGACATCCGCCTCCTACGAGCAGTACTTC. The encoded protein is CASSYSGTSASYEQYF.

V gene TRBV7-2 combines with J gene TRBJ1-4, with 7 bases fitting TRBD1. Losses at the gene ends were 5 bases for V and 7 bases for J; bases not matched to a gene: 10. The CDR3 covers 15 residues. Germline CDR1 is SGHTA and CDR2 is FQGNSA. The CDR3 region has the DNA TGTGCCAGCAGCCAACAGGGGTTCTACAGTGAAAAACTGTTTTTT. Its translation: CASSQQGFYSEKLFF.

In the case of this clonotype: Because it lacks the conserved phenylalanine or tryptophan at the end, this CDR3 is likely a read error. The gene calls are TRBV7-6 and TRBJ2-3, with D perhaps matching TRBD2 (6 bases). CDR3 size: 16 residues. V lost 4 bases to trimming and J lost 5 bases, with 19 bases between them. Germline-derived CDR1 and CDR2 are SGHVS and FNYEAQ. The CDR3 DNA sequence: TGTGCCAGCAGCTCGGCTAGCGCGCGACTTGGAGATACGCAGTATTCT. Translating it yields CASSSASARLGDTQYS.

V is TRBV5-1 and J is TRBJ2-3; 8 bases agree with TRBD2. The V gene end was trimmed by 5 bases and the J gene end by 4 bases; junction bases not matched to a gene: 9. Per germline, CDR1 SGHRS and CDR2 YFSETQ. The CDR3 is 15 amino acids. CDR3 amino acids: CASRSPGLVADTQYF. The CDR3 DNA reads TGCGCCAGCAGATCCCCGGGACTAGTGGCAGATACGCAGTATTTT.

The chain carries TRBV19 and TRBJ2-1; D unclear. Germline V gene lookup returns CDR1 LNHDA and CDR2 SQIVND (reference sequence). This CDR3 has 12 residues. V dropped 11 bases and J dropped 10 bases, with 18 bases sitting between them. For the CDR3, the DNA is TGTGCCCCGATAGGGATCCGTAACGAGCAGTTCTTC. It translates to CAPIGIRNEQFF.